This TCR beta chain was recovered during a study of blood T cell repertoires in COVID-19. This table comes from immunoSEQ multiplex PCR, and its TCRdb copy is limited to in-frame clones, with some not included. The sample consists of about 270,000 clones, around 87% of them appearing once. This clone was observed once. A read error may explain this, as a much larger clone is one base away. Between the trimmed V and J ends, which lost 4 bases and 2 bases, there was a span of 10 bases. This CDR3 region has 13 residues. CDR1 and CDR2 (germline): SGHNT, YYREEE (reference sequence). This receptor was identified in a woman between 18 and 30 years old who had recovered from COVID-19. Sequenced: PBMCs or T cells enriched from blood (not recorded which). This sequence joins TRBV5-4 and TRBJ2-7; TRBD1 is a possible D gene (6 bases). The CDR3 protein is CASSPGQTYEQYF. The CDR3 DNA reads TGTGCCAGCAGCCCCGGACAGACCTACGAGCAGTACTTC.